The 30 T cell receptor beta chains below all came from one sample that was sequenced in a study of T cells after posttransplantation cyclophosphamide. Control samples came 1 year after myeloablative marrow transplants with methotrexate plus calcineurin inhibitor. The data were produced by immunoSEQ multiplex PCR, yet TCRdb's version contains in-frame clones alone and is incomplete. The table has about 15,000 clones, roughly 84% seen once; the top ten hold under 6%. The source was PBMCs, collected 350 to 400 days after allogeneic stem cell transplant with calcineurin inhibitor and methotrexate. The origin of the receptors is a male patient aged 18-29 years who received an allogeneic stem cell transplant from a related donor, was CMV-positive, and had no GVHD. The T cells may partly be graft donor cells.

The chain recombines TRBV4-1 with TRBJ1-4, with D possibly being TRBD1 (5 bases). The CDR3 sequence is 14 residues long. CDR1 and CDR2 from the germline V gene are MGHRA and YSYEKL. The V end lost 5 bases, the J end lost 4 bases, and 11 bases lay between the germline ends. Written as DNA, the CDR3 is TGCGCCAGCAGCAGCACAGGCCTTAATGAAAAACTGTTTTTT. Translating gives CASSSTGLNEKLFF.

The chain employs TRBV4-3 and TRBJ1-6; D gene unclear. V lost 0 bases, J lost 6 bases, and 12 bases lay in between. The germline V gene has CDR1 LGHNA and CDR2 YSLEER. The CDR3 contains 16 residues. The CDR3 DNA follows: TGCGCCAGCAGCCAAGAAAGGGCACTAGCTAATTCACCCCTCCACTTT. Translated: CASSQERALANSPLHF.

V usage is TRBV7-3 and J usage is TRBJ1-1; tentatively, D is TRBD1 (6 bases). Trimming cost V 2 bases and J 1 base, with 17 bases left between them. There are 17 residues in the CDR3. Germline V gene data show CDR1 as SGHTA and CDR2 as FQGTGA. The CDR3: CASSLYPHGQWNTEAFF. The CDR3 DNA reads as TGTGCCAGCAGCTTATATCCCCACGGACAGTGGAACACTGAAGCTTTCTTT. The complete variable domain, with remaining parts taken from reference TRBV7-3 and TRBJ1-1, reads GAGVSQTPSNKVTEKGKYVELRCDPISGHTALYWYRQSLGQGPEFLIYFQGTGAADDSGLPNDRFFAVRPEGSVSTLKIQRTERGDSAVYLCASSLYPHGQWNTEAFFGQGTRLTVV.

The chain couples TRBV27 to TRBJ1-6; 7 bases match TRBD1. The CDR3 sequence is 15 residues long. Germline-derived CDR1 and CDR2 are MNHEY and SMNVEV (reference sequence). Trimming at V came to 6 bases and at J to 6 bases, leaving 8 bases not matched to a gene. The CDR3 spells CASREPTGPNSPLHF. The CDR3 coding sequence is TGTGCCAGCAGAGAACCGACAGGGCCTAATTCACCCCTCCACTTT.

The chain couples TRBV11-3 to TRBJ2-5, with 12 bases that match TRBD2. V shed 5 bases, J shed 2 bases, and the junction held 6 bases outside the gene matches. The CDR3 has 16 amino acids. Germline CDR1 and CDR2: SGHNT and YENEEA. The CDR3 loop is CASSPGTSGLQETQYF. The CDR3 DNA reads TGTGCCAGCAGCCCCGGGACTAGCGGGCTTCAAGAGACCCAGTACTTC.

Notes on this clone: One end of the junction is discordant with germline, which a read error may explain. The chain combines TRBV30 with TRBJ2-1; D might be TRBD1 (6 bases). Germline CDR1 and CDR2: GTSNPN and SVGIG (reference sequence). The length of the CDR3 is 13 residues. The CDR3 bases are TGTGCCTGGAGTTCAGGGGTATACAGTGAGCAGTTCTTC. This encodes CAWSSGVYSEQFF.

The V and J genes are TRBV29-1 and TRBJ2-1; 10 bases line up with TRBD2. J was trimmed by 7 bases and V by 3 bases; bases with no gene match: 3. CDR1 is SQVTM, CDR2 ANQGSEA, per germline. The CDR3 is made up of 13 amino acids. The CDR3 DNA reads TGCAGCGTTGACCCTAGCGGGAGAAATGAGCAGTTCTTC. This encodes CSVDPSGRNEQFF.

The chain couples TRBV9 to TRBJ2-7; TRBD2 aligns across 7 bases. The CDR3 runs 13 residues. From germline, CDR1 is SGDLS and CDR2 YYNGEE. V shed 7 bases, J shed 0 bases, and the junction held 4 bases outside the gene matches. The CDR3 nucleotides read TGTGCCAGCCCCGGGACTACCTCCTACGAGCAGTACTTC. Translating gives CASPGTTSYEQYF.

The chain has TRBV28 and TRBJ2-7; 7 nucleotides match TRBD1. The J segment lost 1 base and the V segment lost 5 bases, leaving 2 bases of the junction unmatched. This CDR3 region has 13 residues. CDR1 is MDHEN, CDR2 SYDVKM, per germline. CDR3 DNA: TGTGCCAGCAGTAGACAGGGTTCCTACGAGCAGTACTTC. It specifies CASSRQGSYEQYF. Together with reference TRBV28 and TRBJ2-7, the CDR3 gives the full variable domain: DVKVTQSSRYLVKRTGEKVFLECVQDMDHENMFWYRQDPGLGLRLIYFSYDVKMKEKGDIPEGYSVSREKKERFSLILESASTNQTSMYLCASSRQGSYEQYFGPGTRLTVT.

This rearrangement joins TRBV5-1 to TRBJ1-4; D is uncertain. Germline values: CDR1 SGHRS, CDR2 YFSETQ. This CDR3 is 13 amino acids long. Trimming removed 0 bases from V and 5 bases from J, with 5 bases in between. CDR3 coding DNA: TGCGCCAGCAGCTTGGACGGGAATGAAAAACTGTTTTTT. It translates to CASSLDGNEKLFF.

The J gene is TRBJ2-7, the V gene TRBV27; D is undetermined. Trimming left V 6 bases short and J 3 bases short, with 12 bases between. Germline values: CDR1 MNHEY, CDR2 SMNVEV (reference sequence). The length of the CDR3 is 13 residues. CDR3 residues: CASSIDGVYEQYF. The CDR3 region has the DNA TGTGCCAGCAGCATCGACGGAGTCTACGAGCAGTACTTC.

This clone counts as medium-sized. This chain uses TRBV2 with TRBJ1-4; D unclear. Per the germline V gene, CDR1 is SNHLY and CDR2 is FYNNEI. V was clipped by 6 bases and J by 0 bases, with 11 bases between them. The CDR3 length is 15 residues. The chain's CDR3 is CASRDSQSTNEKLFF. The CDR3 bases are TGTGCCAGCAGGGACTCACAATCAACTAATGAAAAACTGTTTTTT. The whole variable domain, remainder taken from reference TRBV2 and TRBJ1-4, is EPEVTQTPSHQVTQMGQEVILRCVPISNHLYFYWYRQILGQKVEFLVSFYNNEISEKSEIFDDQFSVERPDGSNFTLKIRSTKLEDSAMYFCASRDSQSTNEKLFFGSGTQLSVL.

The V call is TRBV7-8, the J call TRBJ1-3; 8 nucleotides agree with TRBD1. The CDR3 spans 20 residues. Germline-derived CDR1 and CDR2 are SGHVS and FQNEAQ. Trimming at V came to 5 bases and at J to 1 base, leaving 19 bases not matched to a gene. In DNA form, the CDR3 reads TGTGCCAGCAGCCCACGCTCCCACACCGGACAGGGATTTTCTGGAAACACCATATATTTT. Translation: CASSPRSHTGQGFSGNTIYF.

The J gene is TRBJ2-7, the V gene TRBV2; TRBD2 matches at 8 bases. The length of the CDR3 is 15 residues. Germline trimming cut 1 base from V and 2 bases from J; bases unmatched to any gene: 4. Germline-derived CDR1 and CDR2 are SNHLY and FYNNEI. The CDR3 DNA sequence: TGTGCCAGCAGTGAAGAAGCGGGAGAGACCTACGAGCAGTACTTC. This translates into CASSEEAGETYEQYF.

The CDR3, as DNA: TGTGCCAGCAGTTTAGTGGCAGGTGGGGAGCAGTACTTC. Translating it yields CASSLVAGGEQYF. The chain combines TRBV28 with TRBJ2-7; D call uncertain. Germline V gene lookup returns CDR1 MDHEN and CDR2 SYDVKM. The CDR3 has 13 amino acids. V lost 2 bases and J 7 bases, leaving 12 bases between the germline ends.

This chain connects TRBV5-8 to TRBJ2-6; 7 bases are shared with TRBD1. The CDR3 is 15 residues long. Unmatched junction bases numbered 4, after V lost 4 bases and J lost 3 bases. CDR1 is SGHTS and CDR2 is YDEGEE in the germline V gene. The CDR3 spells CASSRDRDGANVLTF. As DNA, the CDR3 is TGTGCCAGCAGCCGCGACAGGGATGGGGCCAACGTCCTGACTTTC.

The chain combines TRBV6-1 with TRBJ2-1; 8 nucleotides match TRBD2. The germline V gene encodes CDR1 MNHNS and CDR2 SASEGT. This CDR3 comprises 13 residues. V shed 5 bases and J 9 bases; nucleotides not matched to a gene: 6. This CDR3 is CASSSSGSGEQFF. The CDR3 nucleotides read TGTGCCAGCAGTTCCAGCGGGAGCGGTGAGCAGTTCTTC.

Concerning this clone: The junction departs from the called germline gene at one end, perhaps through a read error. V usage is TRBV7-9 and J usage is TRBJ2-1; 11 bases map to TRBD2. Germline assignment: CDR1 SEHNR and CDR2 FQNEAQ (reference sequence). This CDR3 has 16 residues. CDR3 in DNA: TGTGCCAGCAGCTTAGAACTAGCGGGAGTCTACAGTGAGCAGTTCTTC. It is translated as CASSLELAGVYSEQFF.

The chain couples TRBV7-2 to TRBJ2-1; 9 bases align to TRBD1. The length of the CDR3 is 15 residues. The germline CDR1 and CDR2 sequences are SGHTA and FQGNSA. V trimming: 5 bases; J trimming: 9 bases; junction bases outside the gene matches: 11. The CDR3 bases are TGTGCCAGCAGCCAAACAGGGGGCGTAGGAAGTGAGCAGTTCTTC. Its translation is CASSQTGGVGSEQFF.

The chain employs TRBV9 and TRBJ2-7; D is perhaps TRBD2 (6 bases). The CDR3 contains 14 residues. Trimming removed 0 bases at V and 7 bases at J, with 14 bases between. Germline CDR1 reads SGDLS; CDR2 reads YYNGEE. DNA for the CDR3: TGTGCCAGCAGCGTAGGGGACTGGCCGTGGGAGCAGTACTTC. Residues: CASSVGDWPWEQYF.

J is TRBJ1-3 and V is TRBV27; D not certain. This CDR3 contains 15 residues. Germline V gene data show CDR1 as MNHEY and CDR2 as SMNVEV (reference sequence). Trimming removed 5 bases from V and 4 bases from J, with 15 bases in between. CDR3 region: CASSAIGSAGNTIYF. The DNA of the CDR3 is TGTGCCAGCAGTGCAATCGGGAGTGCAGGAAACACCATATATTTT.

The V call is TRBV7-8, the J call TRBJ2-1, with D possibly matching TRBD2 (5 bases). V lost 1 base, J lost 13 bases, and 20 bases lay in between. CDR3 length: 15 amino acids. Germline V gene lookup returns CDR1 SGHVS and CDR2 FQNEAQ. The CDR3 DNA follows: TGTGCCAGCAGCTTAGGGGCGGGCACCCACTCCGAACAGTTCTTC. Protein sequence: CASSLGAGTHSEQFF. The complete variable domain, with remaining parts taken from reference TRBV7-8 and TRBJ2-1, reads GAGVSQSPRYKVAKRGQDVALRCDPISGHVSLFWYQQALGQGPEFLTYFQNEAQLDKSGLPSDRFFAERPEGSVSTLKIQRTQQEDSAVYLCASSLGAGTHSEQFFGPGTRLTVL.

The J gene is TRBJ1-1, the V gene TRBV7-9; 9 bases map to TRBD1. Germline CDR1 reads SEHNR; CDR2 reads FQNEAQ (reference sequence). Trimming at V came to 2 bases and at J to 2 bases, leaving 9 bases not matched to a gene. This CDR3 has 17 amino acids. The CDR3 nucleotides read TGTGCCAGCAGCTTAAAGGGACAGGGAGGGAAAAACACTGAAGCTTTCTTT. Translating it yields CASSLKGQGGKNTEAFF.

The chain recombines TRBV5-1 with TRBJ2-3, with 7 nucleotides matching TRBD2. Germline loops: CDR1 SGHRS, CDR2 YFSETQ. J was trimmed by 2 bases and V by 1 base; bases with no gene match: 4. This CDR3 is 15 amino acids long. The CDR3 region has the DNA TGCGCCAGCAGCTTGTCTAGCGGATACACAGATACGCAGTATTTT. Translation gives CASSLSSGYTDTQYF.

V and J are TRBV5-8 and TRBJ1-2; no reliable D call. The ends were cut back, 7 bases at V and 5 bases at J, with 18 bases in the middle. This CDR3 contains 14 residues. In germline, CDR1 is SGHTS, CDR2 YDEGEE. The chain's CDR3 is CASHPPRSGYGYTF. DNA of the CDR3: TGTGCCAGCCACCCTCCTCGGTCGGGGTATGGCTACACCTTC.

The CDR3 DNA sequence: TGTGCCAGCACTCAGGGCGTTTCGAGCTCCTACAATGAGCAGTTCTTC. Translated: CASTQGVSSSYNEQFF. The J gene is TRBJ2-1, the V gene TRBV6-6, with D perhaps TRBD1 (5 bases). Between the trimmed V and J ends, which lost 7 bases and 0 bases, there was a span of 16 bases. This CDR3 contains 16 residues. Looked up from germline, CDR1 is MNHNY and CDR2 is SVGAGI (reference sequence).

This clone was recorded once. The CDR3 spells CASRKDSAYNEQFF. The CDR3 DNA is TGTGCCAGCAGGAAAGACAGCGCCTACAATGAGCAGTTCTTC. The genes are TRBV6-4 and TRBJ2-1; D possibly corresponds to TRBD1 (5 bases). Germline assignment: CDR1 MRHNA and CDR2 SNTAGT. This CDR3 has 14 residues. The V gene lost 6 bases and the J gene lost 2 bases, with 11 bases spanning the gap.

The chain combines TRBV19 with TRBJ1-2; TRBD1 is a possible D gene (5 bases). This CDR3 is 14 amino acids long. V was cut by 3 bases and J by 5 bases, with 13 bases left in between. Germline V lookup: CDR1 LNHDA, CDR2 SQIVND (reference sequence). CDR3 DNA sequence: TGTGCCAGTAGTATTCAGGGTCTATCATATGGCTACACCTTC. This sequence encodes CASSIQGLSYGYTF.

This chain connects TRBV6-6 to TRBJ2-7, with D maybe TRBD1 (6 bases). The CDR3 sequence is 16 residues long. CDR1 MNHNY and CDR2 SVGAGI come from the germline V gene (reference sequence). With 0 bases removed from V and 2 bases from J, the gap between germline ends came to 14 bases. The CDR3 here is CASSYSTAQGPYEQYF. The CDR3 DNA follows: TGTGCCAGCAGTTACTCGACGGCCCAGGGGCCCTACGAGCAGTACTTC.

The chain has TRBV30 and TRBJ1-1; no firm D call. The CDR3 runs 14 residues. Germline CDR1 is GTSNPN and CDR2 is SVGIG (reference sequence). V was trimmed by 3 bases and J by 3 bases, leaving 14 bases between them. The CDR3: CAWSKEARDTEAFF. The CDR3 coding sequence is TGTGCCTGGAGCAAGGAGGCGCGAGACACTGAAGCTTTCTTT.